The rows below give T cell receptor beta chains drawn from one sample of a study of T cell responses to AZD1222 COVID-19 vaccine. The method was immunoSEQ multiplex PCR; TCRdb's version includes in-frame clones alone and lacks a portion of them. This table has some 94,000 clones, over 85% appearing once. Sequenced here: peripheral blood, sampled 28 days after the second AZD1222 dose. These TCRs come from an adult who received the AZD1222 COVID-19 vaccine. Both conserved end residues are part of each CDR3. A D gene is named only where the DNA matches it firmly. Clone size is not always given. Where it is, it says once, few, many or a class for expanded clones.

J,V,D,size,length,DNA,CDR3
TRBJ1-6,TRBV7-9,-,-,14,TGTGCCAGCAGCTTACAGATCGGGAATTCACCCCTCCACTTT,CASSLQIGNSPLHF
TRBJ2-3,TRBV7-2,TRBD1,once,14,TGTGCCAGCAGCACGGACAGGGTTGCAGATACGCAGTATTTT,CASSTDRVADTQYF
TRBJ2-3,TRBV27,TRBD2,-,14,TGTGCCAGCAGGAGAGCGGGGCGCACAGATACGCAGTATTTT,CASRRAGRTDTQYF
TRBJ2-1,TRBV9,-,-,12,TGTGCCAGCAGCGGAGAGGGGAATGAGCAGTTCTTC,CASSGEGNEQFF
TRBJ2-1,TRBV5-1,TRBD1,-,15,TGCGCCAGCAGCTTGGGAGGACAGGGGCACAATGAGCAGTTCTTC,CASSLGGQGHNEQFF
TRBJ1-1,TRBV3-1/TRBV3-2,-,-,14,TGTGCCAGCAGCCAAGAGTACGGGAACACTGAAGCTTTCTTT,CASSQEYGNTEAFF
TRBJ2-5,TRBV4-3,TRBD2,-,16,TGCGCCAGCAGCCAACGTACCGGTAGCGGGGGCGAGACCCAGTACTTC,CASSQRTGSGGETQYF
TRBJ2-1,TRBV6-5,TRBD2,-,15,TGTGCCAGCAGTTACTCTAGCGGGGGCTACAATGAGCAGTTCTTC,CASSYSSGGYNEQFF
TRBJ2-5,TRBV10-3,TRBD1,-,15,TGTGCCATCAGTGAGCCCGCCGGGACAGTAGAGACCCAGTACTTC,CAISEPAGTVETQYF
TRBJ2-5,TRBV5-1,-,-,13,TGCGCCAGCAGCCCGTCGGGGTCGGAGACCCAGTACTTC,CASSPSGSETQYF
TRBJ2-3,TRBV9,TRBD2,-,17,TGTGCCAGCAGCGTCGAAATCTTAGCGGGGGTGGGAGATACGCAGTATTTT,CASSVEILAGVGDTQYF
TRBJ1-1,TRBV7-3,TRBD1,-,13,TGTGCCAGCAGTCCAGGACAGGGGGCGCGGGCTTTCTTT,CASSPGQGARAFF
TRBJ2-1,TRBV3-1/TRBV3-2,-,-,15,TGTGCCAGCAGCCAAGGGCCCCCACGCCACGCTGAGCAGTTCTTC,CASSQGPPRHAEQFF
TRBJ2-3,TRBV19,TRBD1,once,15,TGTGCCAGTAGGGTGGGGACAGGGGGCAAAGATACGCAGTATTTT,CASRVGTGGKDTQYF
TRBJ1-2,TRBV9,-,-,12,TGTGCCAGCAGCGTAGGGAACTATGGCTACACCTTC,CASSVGNYGYTF
TRBJ2-3,TRBV9,TRBD2,-,17,TGTGCCAGCAGCGTAGACCTAGCGGGGGGTTATCGAAATACGCAGTATTTT,CASSVDLAGGYRNTQYF
TRBJ2-3,TRBV5-1,-,-,17,TGCGCCAGCAGCTTAGGCCCTCGGGGGTGGGGCACAGATACGCAGTATTTT,CASSLGPRGWGTDTQYF
TRBJ1-1,TRBV6-2/TRBV6-3,TRBD1,-,16,TGTGCCAGCAGTTACTCGACAGGGGGCAGGAACACTGAAGCTTTCTTT,CASSYSTGGRNTEAFF
TRBJ1-5,TRBV19,-,few,17,TGTGCCAGTAGTATAGTTGCAGGGTTTGGGAGCAATCAGCCCCAGCATTTT,CASSIVAGFGSNQPQHF
TRBJ2-1,TRBV5-4,TRBD1,-,16,TGTGCCAGCAGCACCCGACAGGGGGGAGGCTTCGGTGAGCAGTTCTTC,CASSTRQGGGFGEQFF
TRBJ2-2,TRBV7-3,-,-,15,TGTGCCAGCAGCTTAACGAAGGGGTTATCCGGGGAGCTGTTTTTT,CASSLTKGLSGELFF
TRBJ2-3,TRBV24-1,TRBD1,-,18,TGTGCCACCAGTGATTTGCAAACAGGGGTGAGGGGGCCAGATACGCAGTATTTT,CATSDLQTGVRGPDTQYF
TRBJ1-1,TRBV28,-,-,12,TGTGCCAGCAGTTTGGGGTACACTGAAGCTTTCTTT,CASSLGYTEAFF
TRBJ1-1,TRBV9,-,-,15,TGTGCCAGCAGCGTGGCCAGGGGCATGAACACTGAAGCTTTCTTT,CASSVARGMNTEAFF
TRBJ2-4,TRBV6-4,TRBD2,-,20,TGTGCCAGCATCGTGGACTCTAGCGGGGGGCCCGCGGTTATCGAAAACATTCAGTACTTC,CASIVDSSGGPAVIENIQYF
TRBJ2-7,TRBV7-9,-,once,13,TGTGCCAGCAGCTTTCGGGGGCGTTACGAGCAGTACTTC,CASSFRGRYEQYF
TRBJ1-5,TRBV7-2,-,-,14,TGTGCCAGCAGCCCCGGGATCGAGAATCAGCCCCAGCATTTT,CASSPGIENQPQHF
TRBJ1-5,TRBV5-8,TRBD1,-,13,TGTGCCAGCAGCGATGACAGGGATCAGCCCCAGCATTTT,CASSDDRDQPQHF
TRBJ2-5,TRBV27,-,-,13,TGTGCCAGTACTCCTGGGAACCAAGAGACCCAGTACTTC,CASTPGNQETQYF
TRBJ2-3,TRBV25-1,-,few,14,TGTGCCAGCAGTTGGTCCAGAAGCACAGATACGCAGTATTTT,CASSWSRSTDTQYF
TRBJ1-2,TRBV6-1,-,once,15,TGTGCCAGCAGTGAACGTGTTGGGGACACCTATGGCTACACCTTC,CASSERVGDTYGYTF
TRBJ2-5,TRBV19,-,-,13,TGTGCCAGTTCCCAGACCCGAGCGGCGGCCCAGTACTTC,CASSQTRAAAQYF
TRBJ2-2,TRBV27,TRBD1,few,15,TGTGCCAGCAGTTTATGGACAGGGCACACCGGGGAGCTGTTTTTT,CASSLWTGHTGELFF
TRBJ1-1,TRBV28,-,-,12,TGTGCCAGCAGTTTAGGCAGGGCGGAAGCTTTCTTT,CASSLGRAEAFF
TRBJ1-1,TRBV5-1,-,-,14,TGCGCCAGCAGCTTGGCCGGGGGAGGATTTGAAGCTTTCTTT,CASSLAGGGFEAFF
TRBJ2-1,TRBV4-1,TRBD2,-,17,TGCGCCAGCAGCCCACGCGGGGGGGCTTTACCCTACAATGAGCAGTTCTTC,CASSPRGGALPYNEQFF
TRBJ1-5,TRBV7-6,-,once,17,TGTGCCAGCAGCTTAGGCCTGTTTAGGGGTCGCAATCAGCCCCAGCATTTT,CASSLGLFRGRNQPQHF
TRBJ2-1,TRBV30,-,-,13,TGTGCCTGGGAGGGGGTGGGTTACAATGAGCAGTTCTTC,CAWEGVGYNEQFF
TRBJ1-5,TRBV24-1,-,-,17,TGTGCCACCAACCTAACCTCGACCCTAGGGGGCAATCAGCCCCAGCATTTT,CATNLTSTLGGNQPQHF
TRBJ2-3,TRBV5-1,TRBD2,-,15,TGCGCCAGCAGGCTAGCGGGGGGTTGGACAGATACGCAGTATTTT,CASRLAGGWTDTQYF
TRBJ2-5,TRBV15,-,-,13,TGTGCCACCAGCAGAGATCTAGTAGAGACCCAGTACTTC,CATSRDLVETQYF
TRBJ2-3,TRBV2,TRBD2,few,16,TGTGCCAGCAGATCCAGACTAGCGGGGGAGTATCATACGCAGTATTTT,CASRSRLAGEYHTQYF
TRBJ1-2,TRBV27,-,few,15,TGTGCCAGCAGTTTAACGTGGACCCCTAACTATGGCTACACCTTC,CASSLTWTPNYGYTF
TRBJ1-5,TRBV19,TRBD1,-,14,TGTGCCAGTACGGGACAGGGAGGCGATCAGCCCCAGCATTTT,CASTGQGGDQPQHF
TRBJ2-3,TRBV19,TRBD2,-,15,TGTGCCAGCCGCCCGAGCGGGGGGTTCGCAGATACGCAGTATTTT,CASRPSGGFADTQYF
TRBJ1-1,TRBV2,TRBD1,-,17,TGTGCCAGCAGGGTATTCGGGACAGGAGGAGGGAACACTGAAGCTTTCTTT,CASRVFGTGGGNTEAFF
TRBJ1-4,TRBV6-5,-,-,14,TGTGCCAGCAGACGCAACAGGGCGGAGGAAAAACTGTTTTTT,CASRRNRAEEKLFF